The 21 T cell receptor beta chains below all came from one sample that was sequenced in a study of T-cell reconstitution after alpha-beta-depleted transplantation in children. The TCRbeta library was prepared with unique molecular identifiers. TCRdb fed the PCR reads into MiXCR, producing one record per CDR3 protein. The sample carries over 400,000 distinct CDR3 sequences, around 13% recorded once. Sequences were derived from PBMCs from the stem cell graft donor, sampled from the stem cell graft. These receptors all stem from a human donor who donated a stem cell graft to a child with combined immunodeficiency.

This clonotype was observed many times. The rearrangement joins TRBV9 to TRBJ2-3; D might be TRBD1 (6 bases). CDR1 and CDR2 (germline): SGDLS, YYNGEE. CDR3 length: 14 amino acids. The ends were cut back, 0 bases at V and 2 bases at J, with 7 bases in the middle. In DNA form, the CDR3 reads TGTGCCAGCAGCGTAGGGGACAACACAGATACGCAGTATTTT. Translated, it gives CASSVGDNTDTQYF. Complete variable domain (other parts from reference TRBV9 and TRBJ2-3): DSGVTQTPKHLITATGQRVTLRCSPRSGDLSVYWYQQSLDQGLQFLIQYYNGEERAKGNILERFSAQQFPDLHSELNLSSLELGDSALYFCASSVGDNTDTQYFGPGTRLTVL.

The rearrangement uses TRBV20-1 and TRBJ2-3; 8 bases align to TRBD1. The CDR3 has 16 residues. Germline V CDR1 and CDR2: DFQATT, SNEGSKA (reference sequence). V lost 0 bases to trimming and J lost 2 bases; unmatched junction nucleotides: 7. The CDR3 spells CSARDLVTGDTDTQYF. The CDR3 bases are TGCAGTGCTAGAGATCTTGTGACAGGGGACACAGATACGCAGTATTTT.

The chain combines TRBV6-5 with TRBJ1-3; D perhaps matches TRBD1 (5 bases). Germline-derived CDR1 and CDR2 are MNHEY and SVGAGI. The CDR3 is made up of 18 amino acids. The V and J ends lost 2 bases and 0 bases respectively, with 17 bases between them. The CDR3 DNA reads TGTGCCAGCAGTTACAGAGCAGGGTTACCGAGCTCTGGAAACACCATATATTTT. Translation gives CASSYRAGLPSSGNTIYF.

The rearrangement links TRBV27 to TRBJ2-5, with D maybe TRBD1 (6 bases). Germline loops: CDR1 MNHEY, CDR2 SMNVEV (reference sequence). Trimming removed 5 bases from V and 1 base from J, with 17 bases in between. The CDR3 consists of 16 residues. CDR3 in amino acids: CASSPGTRGIQETQYF. CDR3 in DNA: TGTGCCAGCAGTCCGGGGACAAGGGGGATCCAAGAGACCCAGTACTTC.

This chain uses TRBV7-2 with TRBJ2-7; a possible D gene is TRBD2 (6 bases). CDR3 size: 16 residues. V was trimmed by 7 bases and J by 0 bases, leaving 19 bases between them. Germline CDR1 and CDR2: SGHTA and FQGNSA. CDR3 sequence: CASTSRTGLSSYEQYF. For the CDR3, the DNA is TGTGCCAGCACCTCTCGCACGGGACTTAGCTCCTACGAGCAGTACTTC.

Ten or more counts support this clonotype. The chain links TRBV5-1 to TRBJ1-3; D not resolved. Germline V CDR1 and CDR2: SGHRS, YFSETQ. V was shortened by 0 bases and J by 0 bases, with 4 bases between the two germline ends. There are 14 residues in the CDR3. The CDR3 reads CASSLDGSGNTIYF. The CDR3, as DNA: TGCGCCAGCAGCTTGGATGGCTCTGGAAACACCATATATTTT. Looking up the rest from reference TRBV5-1 and TRBJ1-3 gives the full variable domain: KAGVTQTPRYLIKTRGQQVTLSCSPISGHRSVSWYQQTPGQGLQFLFEYFSETQRNKGNFPGRFSGRQFSNSRSEMNVSTLELGDSALYLCASSLDGSGNTIYFGEGSWLTVV.

This clonotype turned up a few times. The V gene is TRBV7-2, the J gene TRBJ1-5; maybe TRBD1 (5 bases). The CDR3 has 16 amino acids. Germline loops: CDR1 SGHTA, CDR2 FQGNSA. Trimming stripped 1 base from V and 5 bases from J, with 15 bases between. The CDR3 DNA reads as TGTGCCAGCAGCTTAGAAGGGATCGGAGGGGATCAGCCCCAGCATTTT. It yields the protein CASSLEGIGGDQPQHF.

This chain links TRBV11-3 with TRBJ2-3, with a tentative D call TRBD2 (6 bases). From germline, CDR1 is SGHNT and CDR2 YENEEA. V shed 1 base and J shed 4 bases, with 15 bases lying between them. The CDR3 totals 16 residues. The CDR3 region has the DNA TGTGCCAGCAGCTTAGGTTTAGCGGTGGGCTCAGATACGCAGTATTTT. Translation: CASSLGLAVGSDTQYF. The entire variable domain, with the rest obtained from reference TRBV11-3 and TRBJ2-3, is as follows: EAGVVQSPRYKIIEKKQPVAFWCNPISGHNTLYWYLQNLGQGPELLIRYENEEAVDDSQLPKDRFSAERLKGVDSTLKIQPAELGDSAVYLCASSLGLAVGSDTQYFGPGTRLTVL.

The genes are TRBV20-1 and TRBJ2-5, with unresolved D. The CDR3 runs to 16 residues. CDR1 and CDR2 (germline): DFQATT, SNEGSKA (reference sequence). Trimming left V 2 bases short and J 0 bases short, with 16 bases between. The CDR3 nucleotides read TGCAGTGCTAGACCTACTATCCGAAGACACCAAGAGACCCAGTACTTC. Translation gives CSARPTIRRHQETQYF.

V gene TRBV7-9 combines with J gene TRBJ2-1; D tentatively reads TRBD1 or TRBD2 (6 bases each). V shed 3 bases and J shed 5 bases, with 14 bases lying between them. Germline V gene sequence: CDR1 SEHNR, CDR2 FQNEAQ (reference sequence). This CDR3 has 15 amino acids. CDR3 sequence reads: CASSLITGADNEQFF. CDR3 in DNA: TGTGCCAGCAGCTTGATTACGGGGGCCGACAATGAGCAGTTCTTC.

This clonotype was picked up a small number of times. This sequence joins TRBV20-1 and TRBJ2-7, with D tentatively TRBD1 (8 bases). The CDR3 has 15 residues. The V and J ends lost 6 bases and 4 bases respectively, with 22 bases between them. Germline loops: CDR1 DFQATT, CDR2 SNEGSKA (reference sequence). The CDR3 coding sequence is TGCAGTGCGAGGACCATAGGACAGGGAGGGTACGAGCAGTACTTC. Encoded protein: CSARTIGQGGYEQYF.

The genes are TRBV20-1 and TRBJ2-3, with D possibly TRBD2 on 7 matching bases. Trimming took off 3 bases at V and 3 bases at J, with 13 bases between the two ends. The CDR3 sequence is 14 residues long. CDR1 is DFQATT and CDR2 is SNEGSKA in the germline V gene (reference sequence). The CDR3 loop is CSASGGLRTDTQYF. CDR3 in DNA: TGCAGTGCTAGCGGGGGGCTTAGGACAGATACGCAGTATTTT.

The gene calls are TRBV12-3 or TRBV12-4 and TRBJ2-3, with unresolved D. Trimming pared 6 bases from V and 0 bases from J, leaving 7 bases between. The CDR3 contains 13 residues. The CDR3 is CASSSTSTDTQYF. The CDR3 region has the DNA TGTGCCAGCAGCTCCACTAGCACAGATACGCAGTATTTT.

This clonotype was detected only a few times. This rearrangement joins TRBV7-3 to TRBJ2-3, with D maybe TRBD1 (6 bases). Germline loops: CDR1 SGHTA, CDR2 FQGTGA. The CDR3 has 16 residues. Trimming took off 4 bases at V and 6 bases at J, with 20 bases between the two ends. The CDR3 region is CASSSQSQGFGDTQYF. The CDR3 coding sequence is TGTGCCAGCAGCTCCCAATCACAGGGTTTCGGGGATACGCAGTATTTT.

This clonotype was picked up a small number of times. The V and J genes are TRBV15 and TRBJ2-1; TRBD2 matches at 9 bases. CDR3 size: 16 residues. The germline V gene has CDR1 LNHNV and CDR2 YYDKDF (reference sequence). The V and J ends lost 1 base and 5 bases, in that order; junction bases with no gene match: 6. The CDR3 sequence is CATSRGASGVDNEQFF. CDR3 coding DNA: TGTGCCACCAGCAGAGGAGCTAGCGGGGTGGACAATGAGCAGTTCTTC.

This clonotype was recorded at least ten times. This chain joins TRBV12-3 or TRBV12-4 and TRBJ2-7; D gene ambiguous. Trimming stripped 8 bases from V and 1 base from J, with 12 bases between. The CDR3 length is 13 residues. In nucleotides, the CDR3 is TGTGCCAGCCGACTCGCTGGGTCCTACGAGCAGTACTTC. Translated: CASRLAGSYEQYF.

Remarks on this clonotype: One junction end disagrees with the germline gene, perhaps due to a read error. The V gene is TRBV14, the J gene TRBJ2-7, with TRBD2 identical over 7 bases. The germline CDR1 and CDR2 sequences are SGHDN and FVKESK. The CDR3 runs 14 residues. The CDR3: CASIQVDGRYEQYF. For the CDR3, the DNA is TGTGCCAGCATCCAAGTCGACGGGAGGTACGAGCAGTACTTC.

The chain links TRBV7-3 to TRBJ2-5; D gene ambiguous. Trimming removed 5 bases at V and 4 bases at J, with 11 bases between. The CDR3 length is 13 residues. Germline loops: CDR1 SGHTA, CDR2 FQGTGA. The DNA of the CDR3 is TGTGCCAGCAGCCTCGGACCGGCAGAGACCCAGTACTTC. Its translation is CASSLGPAETQYF.

The gene calls are TRBV4-3 and TRBJ2-1; 7 bases fit TRBD2. After removal of 0 bases from V and 4 bases from J, the junction contained 6 bases not matched to a gene. There are 16 residues in the CDR3. The germline V gene has CDR1 LGHNA and CDR2 YSLEER. The CDR3 sequence: CASSQDGGGLYNEQFF. DNA of the CDR3: TGCGCCAGCAGCCAAGATGGGGGGGGTTTATACAATGAGCAGTTCTTC.

The gene calls are TRBV10-3 and TRBJ2-2; TRBD1 matches 10 bases. Per germline, CDR1 ENHRY and CDR2 SYGVKD. This CDR3 contains 17 residues. V dropped 0 bases and J dropped 6; count of bases not matched to a gene: 7. The DNA for the CDR3 is TGTGCCATCAGTGAGTCTGGCCTGGACAGGGGGTCCGGGGAGCTGTTTTTT. Its translation: CAISESGLDRGSGELFF.

There are a few counts of this clonotype. The chain joins TRBV12-3 or TRBV12-4 to TRBJ2-7; D might be TRBD2 (6 bases). V was pared by 7 bases and J by 2 bases, with 21 bases between. The CDR3 runs 16 residues. The CDR3 loop is CASTRGERGHPYEQYF. The CDR3 DNA sequence: TGTGCCAGCACCCGCGGGGAAAGGGGCCATCCCTACGAGCAGTACTTC.